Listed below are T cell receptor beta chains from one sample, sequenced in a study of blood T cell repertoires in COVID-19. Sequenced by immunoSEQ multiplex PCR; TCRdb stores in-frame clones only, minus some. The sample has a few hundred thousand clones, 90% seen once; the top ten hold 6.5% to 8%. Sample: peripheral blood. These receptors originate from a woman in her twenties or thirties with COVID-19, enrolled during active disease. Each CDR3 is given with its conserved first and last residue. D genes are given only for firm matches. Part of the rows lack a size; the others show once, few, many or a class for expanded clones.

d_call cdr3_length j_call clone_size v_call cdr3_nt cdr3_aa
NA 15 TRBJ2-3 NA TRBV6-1 TGTGCCAGCAGTGATGGCAGGGGTTTCACAGATACGCAGTATTTT CASSDGRGFTDTQYF
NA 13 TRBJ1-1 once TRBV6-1 TGTGCCAGCAGTTCCGACAGACACACTGAAGCTTTCTTT CASSSDRHTEAFF
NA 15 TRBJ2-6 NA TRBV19 TGTGCCAGTAGTGCCAACAGAGCTGGGGCCAACGTCCTGACTTTC CASSANRAGANVLTF
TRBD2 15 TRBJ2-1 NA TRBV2 TGTGCCAGCAGTGTTGAGGGAGGGAGCTACAATGAGCAGTTCTTC CASSVEGGSYNEQFF
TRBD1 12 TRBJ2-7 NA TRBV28 TGTGCCAGCCAGACAGGGAGCTACGAGCAGTACTTC CASQTGSYEQYF
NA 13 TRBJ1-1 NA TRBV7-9 TGTGCCAGCAGCCGGGGGACTCTAACTGAAGCTTTCTTT CASSRGTLTEAFF
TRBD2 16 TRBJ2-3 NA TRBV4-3 TGCGCCAGCAGCCGCGGACTAGCGGCTAGCACAGATACGCAGTATTTT CASSRGLAASTDTQYF
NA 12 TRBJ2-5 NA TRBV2 TGTGCCAGCATCAGGGGTGGGGAGACCCAGTACTTC CASIRGGETQYF
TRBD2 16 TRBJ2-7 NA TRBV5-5 TGTGCCAGCAGCCCCCCAGGGCTAGCGGGACCCGGAGAGCAGTACTTC CASSPPGLAGPGEQYF
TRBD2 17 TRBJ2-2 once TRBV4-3 TGCGCCAGCAGCCAAGATCTAACTAGCGGGAGAACCGGGGAGCTGTTTTTT CASSQDLTSGRTGELFF
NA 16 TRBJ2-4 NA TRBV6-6 TGTGCCAGCAGTTATCGACTAGTCGATCCCAAAAACATTCAGTACTTC CASSYRLVDPKNIQYF
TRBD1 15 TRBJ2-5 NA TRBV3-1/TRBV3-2 TGTGCCAGCAGCCATCCTGTGGGGACAGAAGAGACCCAGTACTTC CASSHPVGTEETQYF
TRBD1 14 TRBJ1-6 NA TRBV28 TGTGCCAGCAGGGACAGGGGGATTCATTCACCCCTCCACTTT CASRDRGIHSPLHF
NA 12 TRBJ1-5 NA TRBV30 TGTGCCTGGAGTCTAGGGGAACAGCCCCAGCATTTT CAWSLGEQPQHF
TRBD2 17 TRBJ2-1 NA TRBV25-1 TGTGCCAGCAGTGAATCAACACAGCGGGAGGGGGGGAATGAGCAGTTCTTC CASSESTQREGGNEQFF
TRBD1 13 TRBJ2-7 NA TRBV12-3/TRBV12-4 TGTGCCAGCAGTTTAACAGGGGCCTACGAGCAGTACTTC CASSLTGAYEQYF
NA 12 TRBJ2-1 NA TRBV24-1 TGTGCCACCGGAGGGGAAGGCGATGAGCAGTTCTTC CATGGEGDEQFF
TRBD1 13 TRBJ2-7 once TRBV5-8 TGTGCCAGCTCCAGGGGGACCGCCTACGAGCAGTACTTC CASSRGTAYEQYF
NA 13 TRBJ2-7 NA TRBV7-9 TGTGCCAGCAGCAGGGTCAGTACCTACGAGCAGTACTTC CASSRVSTYEQYF
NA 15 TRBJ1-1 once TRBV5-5 TGTGCCAGCAGCTCAGAGACAGTCCTGAACACTGAAGCTTTCTTT CASSSETVLNTEAFF
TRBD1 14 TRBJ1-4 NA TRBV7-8 TGTGCCAGCAGCCGAGGGACAGTTAATGAAAAACTGTTTTTT CASSRGTVNEKLFF
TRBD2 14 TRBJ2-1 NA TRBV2 TGTGCCACCGCCCCTAGCGGGACCGACAATGAGCAGTTCTTC CATAPSGTDNEQFF
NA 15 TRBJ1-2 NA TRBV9 TGTGCCAGCAGCCTAAGGGACACGAATTACTATGGCTACACCTTC CASSLRDTNYYGYTF
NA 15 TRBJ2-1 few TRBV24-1 TGTGCCACCAGTGATTCGGACTGGAGGTGGAATGAGCAGTTCTTC CATSDSDWRWNEQFF
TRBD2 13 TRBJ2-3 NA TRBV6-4 TGTGCCAGCAGTAGCGGGGTAGAAGATACGCAGTATTTT CASSSGVEDTQYF
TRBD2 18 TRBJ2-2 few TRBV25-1 TGTGCCAGCAGCACAGCAACTAGCGGGAGTGTAGACACCGGGGAGCTGTTTTTT CASSTATSGSVDTGELFF
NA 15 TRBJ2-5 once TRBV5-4 TGTGCCAGCAGCGCGAAACAGGGACACCAAGAGACCCAGTACTTC CASSAKQGHQETQYF
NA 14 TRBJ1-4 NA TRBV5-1 TGCGCCAGCAGCTTATCCGGTTTGTGGGAAAAACTGTTTTTT CASSLSGLWEKLFF
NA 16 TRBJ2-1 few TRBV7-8 TGTGCCAGCAGCCCCCGTGGGCGGACTTTCTACAATGAGCAGTTCTTC CASSPRGRTFYNEQFF
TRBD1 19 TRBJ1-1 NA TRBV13 TGTGCCAGCAGCTTAGGGGGCCCAGGGGGATTAAACATGAACACTGAAGCTTTCTTT CASSLGGPGGLNMNTEAFF
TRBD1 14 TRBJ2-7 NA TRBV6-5 TGTGCCAGCAGGGGACAGGGGAATCCCTACGAGCAGTACTTC CASRGQGNPYEQYF
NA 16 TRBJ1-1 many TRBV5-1 TGCGCCAGCAGCTTGGACCAGGGAGCCGGGGGCACTGAAGCTTTCTTT CASSLDQGAGGTEAFF
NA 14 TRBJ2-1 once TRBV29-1 TGCAGCGGCACCCAGGGGACACCAAGGAATGAGCAGTTCTTC CSGTQGTPRNEQFF
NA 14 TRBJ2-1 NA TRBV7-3 TGTGCCAGCAGCTTAGCCGGGACTCCGAATGAGCAGTTCTTC CASSLAGTPNEQFF
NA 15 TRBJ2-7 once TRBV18 TGTGCCAGCTCACCACTGGGGACCAGCGGGTACGAGCAGTACTTC CASSPLGTSGYEQYF
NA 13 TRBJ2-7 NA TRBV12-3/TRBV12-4 TGTGCCAGCAGTTTATCTTCGGGCTACGAGCAGTACTTC CASSLSSGYEQYF
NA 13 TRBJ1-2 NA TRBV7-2 TGTGCCAGCAGCTTAACGCAGGGCCATGGCTACACCTTC CASSLTQGHGYTF
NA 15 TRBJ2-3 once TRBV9 TGTGCCAGCAGCGTACTGGGGCAGGGCACAGATACGCAGTATTTT CASSVLGQGTDTQYF
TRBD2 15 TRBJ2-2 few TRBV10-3 TGTGCCATCAGTTGGACTAGCGGGAACACCGGGGAGCTGTTTTTT CAISWTSGNTGELFF
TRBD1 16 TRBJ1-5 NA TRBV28 TGTGCCAGCAGCACCAGGGGACAGGGGGCATGGCAGCCCCAGCATTTT CASSTRGQGAWQPQHF
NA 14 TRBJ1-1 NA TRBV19 TGTGCCAGTAGCTTCGGGGGTAGGAGCACTGAAGCTTTCTTT CASSFGGRSTEAFF
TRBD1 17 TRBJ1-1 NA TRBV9 TGTGCCAGCAGCCCACCCCGGAGGCAGGGGGGTATCACTGAAGCTTTCTTT CASSPPRRQGGITEAFF
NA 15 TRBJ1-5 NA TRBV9 TGTGCCAGCAGCGCCAGCGGACGGGTGAATCAGCCCCAGCATTTT CASSASGRVNQPQHF
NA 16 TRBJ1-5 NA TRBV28 TGTGCCAGCAGTCCCCCAGGACGGAGGGGTCAACAGCCCCAGCATTTT CASSPPGRRGQQPQHF
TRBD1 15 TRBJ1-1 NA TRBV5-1 TGCGCCAGCAGCGGGAGGACAGGGGCAATTACTGAAGCTTTCTTT CASSGRTGAITEAFF
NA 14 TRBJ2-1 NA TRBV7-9 TGTGCCAGCAGCTCGACTGGGGAGATTAATGAGCAGTTCTTC CASSSTGEINEQFF
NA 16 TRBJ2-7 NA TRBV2 TGTGCCAGCAGTGAAGTGATAGGGAGGAGCTCCTACGAGCAGTACTTC CASSEVIGRSSYEQYF
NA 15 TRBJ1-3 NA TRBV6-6 TGTGCCAGCAGTTACGGACAGCCCTCTGGAAACACCATATATTTT CASSYGQPSGNTIYF
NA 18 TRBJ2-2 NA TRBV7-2 TGTGCCAGCAGCTTCTTAGGTGGGAGGAGGCGAGGCACCGGGGAGCTGTTTTTT CASSFLGGRRRGTGELFF
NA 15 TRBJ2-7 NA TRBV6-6 TGTGCCAGCAGATACGGGACTGGAGCCTACTACGAGCAGTACTTC CASRYGTGAYYEQYF
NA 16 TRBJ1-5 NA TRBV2 TGTGCCAGCAGAGGACAGCCGATAGCAGGCAATCAGCCCCAGCATTTT CASRGQPIAGNQPQHF
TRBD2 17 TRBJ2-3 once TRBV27 TGTGCCAGCAGTTTCCGCCCAGCGGGGCCTAGCACAGATACGCAGTATTTT CASSFRPAGPSTDTQYF
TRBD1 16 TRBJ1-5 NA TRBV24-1 TGTGCCACCAGTGAAGACAGGGGAGGGATTGGGCAGCCCCAGCATTTT CATSEDRGGIGQPQHF
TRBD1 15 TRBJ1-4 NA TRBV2 TGTGCCAGCAGTGAAGGGGACAGAGATAATGAAAAACTGTTTTTT CASSEGDRDNEKLFF